A selection of T cell receptor beta chains follows, all from one sample in a study of regulatory T cells in long-lasting Graves disease. TCRdb redid the calling of the multiplex PCR reads with MiXCR, one entry per CDR3 protein. The data contain about 660,000 distinct CDR3 sequences, about 32% of them singletons. The material was peripheral blood mononuclear cells (PBMCs), obtained when the disease was refractory, from a patient treated with antithyroid drugs. Receptors were obtained from a female donor with Graves disease. The CDR3 runs from the conserved cysteine through the conserved F or W. The order of the fields is V gene, D gene, clone size, J gene, CDR3 protein, CDR3 DNA. D genes are given only for firm matches. A clone size is listed for some rows: how often the clone was seen (once, few, many), or a class if it is expanded.

V gene: TRBV12-3/TRBV12-4; D gene: .; clone size: many; J gene: TRBJ1-5; CDR3 protein: CASSLRGVDQPQHF; CDR3 DNA: TGTGCCAGCAGCTTAAGGGGGGTGGATCAGCCCCAGCATTTT
V gene: TRBV6-2/TRBV6-3; D gene: .; clone size: .; J gene: TRBJ2-1; CDR3 protein: CASSYSGGQQFF; CDR3 DNA: TGTGCCAGCAGTTACTCTGGCGGGCAGCAGTTCTTC
V gene: TRBV27; D gene: .; clone size: .; J gene: TRBJ2-7; CDR3 protein: CATRGGIGYEQYF; CDR3 DNA: TGTGCCACAAGGGGGGGAATAGGCTACGAGCAGTACTTC
V gene: TRBV6-2/TRBV6-3; D gene: .; clone size: few; J gene: TRBJ1-5; CDR3 protein: CASSYHDRGAQPQHF; CDR3 DNA: TGTGCCAGCAGTTACCACGACCGGGGAGCTCAGCCCCAGCATTTT
V gene: TRBV20-1; D gene: TRBD1; clone size: few; J gene: TRBJ1-1; CDR3 protein: CSARRTGDTEAFF; CDR3 DNA: TGCAGTGCTAGGAGAACAGGGGACACTGAAGCTTTCTTT
V gene: TRBV9; D gene: TRBD2; clone size: .; J gene: TRBJ2-3; CDR3 protein: CASSLRDSGSVDTQYF; CDR3 DNA: TGTGCCAGCAGCTTGCGGGATAGCGGGAGTGTAGATACGCAGTATTTT
V gene: TRBV3-1; D gene: TRBD1; clone size: few; J gene: TRBJ1-1; CDR3 protein: CASTKRTGGYTEAFF; CDR3 DNA: TGTGCCAGCACCAAGCGGACAGGGGGCTACACTGAAGCTTTCTTT
V gene: TRBV13; D gene: TRBD2; clone size: .; J gene: TRBJ2-3; CDR3 protein: CASSLVAVAGTTDTQYF; CDR3 DNA: TGTGCCAGCAGCTTAGTAGCCGTAGCGGGAACCACAGATACGCAGTATTTT
V gene: TRBV7-9; D gene: .; clone size: .; J gene: TRBJ1-4; CDR3 protein: CASQWTVPDEKLFF; CDR3 DNA: TGTGCCAGTCAATGGACAGTGCCCGATGAAAAACTGTTTTTT
V gene: TRBV6-1; D gene: TRBD1; clone size: few; J gene: TRBJ2-2; CDR3 protein: CASSLQGAPSELFF; CDR3 DNA: TGTGCCAGCAGCCTACAGGGGGCTCCTTCGGAGCTGTTTTTT
V gene: TRBV20-1; D gene: .; clone size: few; J gene: TRBJ1-5; CDR3 protein: CSARDHEWQHF; CDR3 DNA: TGCAGTGCTAGGGACCACGAATGGCAGCATTTT
V gene: TRBV12-3/TRBV12-4; D gene: .; clone size: many; J gene: TRBJ2-1; CDR3 protein: CASTRRARNEQFF; CDR3 DNA: TGTGCCAGCACCCGCCGAGCGAGAAATGAGCAGTTCTTC
V gene: TRBV5-5; D gene: .; clone size: many; J gene: TRBJ1-4; CDR3 protein: CASSWRNGEKLFF; CDR3 DNA: TGTGCCAGCAGCTGGCGGAATGGTGAAAAACTGTTTTTT
V gene: TRBV4-1; D gene: TRBD1; clone size: .; J gene: TRBJ2-7; CDR3 protein: CASSQDPTGQGYEQYF; CDR3 DNA: TGCGCCAGCAGCCAAGATCCTACGGGACAGGGTTACGAGCAGTACTTC
V gene: TRBV12-3/TRBV12-4; D gene: .; clone size: .; J gene: TRBJ1-1; CDR3 protein: CASSLEVGLFTEAFF; CDR3 DNA: TGTGCCAGCAGTTTAGAGGTGGGTTTGTTTACTGAAGCTTTCTTT
V gene: TRBV6-1; D gene: .; clone size: .; J gene: TRBJ1-5; CDR3 protein: CAAREGGVQPQHF; CDR3 DNA: TGTGCGGCTAGGGAGGGGGGCGTCCAGCCCCAGCATTTT
V gene: TRBV6-2/TRBV6-3; D gene: TRBD1; clone size: few; J gene: TRBJ1-5; CDR3 protein: CASTPGTGALYSNQPQHF; CDR3 DNA: TGTGCCAGCACCCCCGGGACAGGGGCTCTCTATAGCAATCAGCCCCAGCATTTT
V gene: TRBV29-1; D gene: .; clone size: .; J gene: TRBJ2-7; CDR3 protein: CSVEEGQNSYEQYF; CDR3 DNA: TGCAGCGTTGAAGAGGGCCAGAACTCCTACGAGCAGTACTTC
V gene: TRBV5-1; D gene: .; clone size: .; J gene: TRBJ1-1; CDR3 protein: CASSLDGMGMNTEAFF; CDR3 DNA: TGCGCCAGCAGCTTGGATGGGATGGGTATGAACACTGAAGCTTTCTTT
V gene: TRBV20-1; D gene: .; clone size: few; J gene: TRBJ2-4; CDR3 protein: CSAGGRSKNIQYF; CDR3 DNA: TGCAGTGCTGGCGGACGGAGCAAAAACATTCAGTACTTC
V gene: TRBV2; D gene: TRBD2; clone size: few; J gene: TRBJ2-2; CDR3 protein: CARPALADTGELFF; CDR3 DNA: TGTGCCAGGCCCGCACTAGCGGACACCGGGGAGCTGTTTTTT
V gene: TRBV12-3/TRBV12-4; D gene: .; clone size: few; J gene: TRBJ1-5; CDR3 protein: CASSLAHRSNQPQHF; CDR3 DNA: TGTGCCAGCAGTTTAGCGCACAGAAGCAATCAGCCCCAGCATTTT
V gene: TRBV12-3/TRBV12-4; D gene: TRBD1; clone size: .; J gene: TRBJ1-1; CDR3 protein: CASDKSGTVNTEAFF; CDR3 DNA: TGTGCCAGCGATAAATCCGGGACAGTGAACACTGAAGCTTTCTTT
V gene: TRBV5-1; D gene: .; clone size: .; J gene: TRBJ2-3; CDR3 protein: CASSLNGQRTDTQYF; CDR3 DNA: TGCGCCAGCAGCTTGAACGGGCAACGCACAGATACGCAGTATTTT
V gene: TRBV28; D gene: TRBD1; clone size: .; J gene: TRBJ1-2; CDR3 protein: CASSQPNRGGGYTF; CDR3 DNA: TGCGCCAGCAGCCAGCCCAACAGGGGTGGAGGCTACACCTTC
V gene: TRBV7-9; D gene: TRBD2; clone size: .; J gene: TRBJ2-1; CDR3 protein: CASSLTSGSYEQFF; CDR3 DNA: TGTGCCAGCAGCTTAACTAGCGGGAGCTATGAGCAGTTCTTC
V gene: TRBV15; D gene: .; clone size: .; J gene: TRBJ2-4; CDR3 protein: CATSRDLQGTAKNIQYF; CDR3 DNA: TGTGCCACCAGCAGAGATCTTCAGGGGACGGCCAAAAACATTCAGTACTTC
V gene: TRBV9; D gene: .; clone size: few; J gene: TRBJ1-5; CDR3 protein: CASSAGTFHQPQHF; CDR3 DNA: TGTGCCAGCAGCGCGGGGACATTCCACCAGCCCCAGCATTTT
V gene: TRBV11-1; D gene: TRBD1; clone size: few; J gene: TRBJ2-5; CDR3 protein: CASSVGQGFNLQETQYF; CDR3 DNA: TGTGCCAGCAGCGTGGGACAGGGGTTCAACCTCCAAGAGACCCAGTACTTC
V gene: TRBV20-1; D gene: .; clone size: .; J gene: TRBJ1-5; CDR3 protein: CSARLGSPQHF; CDR3 DNA: TGCAGTGCTAGACTTGGGAGTCCCCAGCATTTT
V gene: TRBV7-9; D gene: TRBD2; clone size: once; J gene: TRBJ2-7; CDR3 protein: CASSPGLAGENPYEQYF; CDR3 DNA: TGTGCCAGCAGCCCGGGACTAGCGGGAGAGAACCCCTACGAGCAGTACTTC
V gene: TRBV20-1; D gene: .; clone size: .; J gene: TRBJ1-2; CDR3 protein: CNAYPGLMGYGYTF; CDR3 DNA: TGCAATGCCTACCCTGGGCTAATGGGCTATGGCTACACCTTC
V gene: TRBV20-1; D gene: TRBD2; clone size: .; J gene: TRBJ2-7; CDR3 protein: CSATRGAGAYEQYF; CDR3 DNA: TGCAGTGCTACCCGGGGAGCGGGGGCCTACGAGCAGTACTTC